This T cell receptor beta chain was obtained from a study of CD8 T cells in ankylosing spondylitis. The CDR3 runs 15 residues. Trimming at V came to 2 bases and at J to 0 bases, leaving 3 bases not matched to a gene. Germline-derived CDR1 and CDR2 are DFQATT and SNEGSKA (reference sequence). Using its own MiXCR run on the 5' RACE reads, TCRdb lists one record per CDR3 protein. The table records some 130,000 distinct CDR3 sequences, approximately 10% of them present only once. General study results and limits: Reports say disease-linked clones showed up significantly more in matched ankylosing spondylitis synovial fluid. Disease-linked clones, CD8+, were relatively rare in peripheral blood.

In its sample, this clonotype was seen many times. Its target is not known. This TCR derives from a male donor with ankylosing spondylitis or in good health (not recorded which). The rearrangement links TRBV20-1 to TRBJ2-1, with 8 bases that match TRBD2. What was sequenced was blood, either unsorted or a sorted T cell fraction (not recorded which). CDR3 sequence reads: CSARSSGSSYNEQFF. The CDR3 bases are TGCAGTGCTAGATCCAGCGGGAGCTCCTACAATGAGCAGTTCTTC.